This section outlines one T cell receptor beta chain sequence together with its context. What it binds is not known. Germline CDR1 SQVTM, CDR2 ANQGSEA. The CDR3 covers 10 residues. Trimming took off 4 bases at V and 4 bases at J, with 4 bases between the two ends. This sample is drawn from a study of T cell responses to AZD1222 COVID-19 vaccine. Whole-study results and caveats: Just a handful of people given AZD1222 tested seropositive at baseline. A mostly white British donor set with more females was recruited, and clonal diversity was possibly underestimated.

Sequencing used immunoSEQ multiplex PCR; TCRdb keeps in-frame clones, though not all of them. The repertoire consists of 170,000 or so clones, with over 80% occurring once and the leading ten covering around 0.93%. The chain links TRBV29-1 to TRBJ1-2; D gene ambiguous. This receptor was taken from an adult who received the MenACWY meningococcal vaccine as a control. This material consisted of peripheral blood, taken 28 days after the second dose of the MenACWY control vaccine. CDR3 region: CSVVTYGYTF. The CDR3 nucleotides are TGCAGCGTTGTAACCTATGGCTACACCTTC. Filled out from reference TRBV29-1 and TRBJ1-2, the complete variable domain reads SAVISQKPSRDICQRGTSLTIQCQVDSQVTMMFWYRQQPGQSLTLIATANQGSEATYESGFVIDKFPISRPNLTFSTLTVSNMSPEDSSIYLCSVVTYGYTFGSGTRLTVV.